This T cell receptor beta chain was captured by sequencing in a study of blood T cell repertoires in COVID-19 (dated by TCRdb to between 2020 and 2021). For context, the study as a whole: The collaborator samples originated in the United States, Italy and Spain and spanned the acute and convalescent phases of COVID-19. The material from the prospective study consisted of cDNA or gDNA derived from T cells, B-cell-depleted T cells, or PBMCs. The dataset comprised deeply sampled blood TCRbeta repertoires from subjects exposed to, actively infected with, or recovered from COVID-19. The repertoires were released in a freely available public database meant as a resource for research on the immune response to SARS-CoV-2. Samples were obtained from the ongoing ImmuneRACE study (first 160 participants) and from over 1,000 subjects provided by 6 global collaborators. Sample metadata almost always included a de-identified subject ID, COVID-19 status, age in years and sex. Where available, HLA class I and class II types were taken from metadata supplied by the sample provider and were not determined by assay-based typing.

Participants in the prospective study were aged roughly 18 to 100 years, lived in 24 United States geographic areas, and enrolled through a virtual design. To assign participants to cohorts, the prospective study relied on clinical history that participants themselves reported in a screening survey and a study questionnaire. Recovered participants in ImmuneRACE Cohort 3 were defined as having two consecutive negative NP/OP PCR tests, clearance from a healthcare professional, or resolution of symptoms. Each participant in the prospective study had whole blood, serum and a nasopharyngeal or oropharyngeal swab collected by mobile phlebotomists. Over a roughly 2-month period, participants in the prospective study had the option of providing additional blood draws and questionnaires. Before DNA extraction, prospective study blood samples were shipped either frozen or at room temperature. TCRbeta CDR3 regions were amplified from genomic DNA using the immunoSEQ Assay, a bias-controlled multiplex PCR. The source study handled its data this way. The number of nucleated cells in each sample was estimated from the amplification of reference gene primers within the assay. To quantify the absolute abundance of each unique TCRbeta CDR3 rearrangement, sequence reads were collapsed and filtered. For each sample, productive Simpson clonality was calculated as the square root of Simpson's diversity index over productive rearrangements. TCRdb re-hosts the immuneACCESS table, in-frame sequences only. Its copies lack some clones; in the studies checked, an unresolved V gene accounts for under half of them, and the cause for the rest is not known. The V and J calls and clone size come from that table; D and trimming were worked out from the DNA. The sample table lists some 170,000 clones, 84% of them with a count of one. Jointly, the top ten make up over 12% of the sample.

Worth noting for this clone: Its antigen target is currently unknown. One base away there is no much larger clone; base qualities are not given.

Here is what the overall study found, with its caveats: How much clinical and demographic metadata was included differed by source and by participant, and the metadata was provided uncurated.

Sequences were obtained from PBMCs or T cells enriched from blood (not recorded which). This clonotype was sampled from a man aged 50-59 years who had recovered from COVID-19.

The sequence in DNA is TGTGCCAGCAGCTTGAGGCTCCTTGGGAGAAGCTACACCTTC. Translated, this gives CASSLRLLGRSYTF. The rearrangement combines TRBV5-6 with TRBJ1-2, with the D gene call left open. The germline V gene encodes CDR1 SGHDT and CDR2 YYEEEE. The CDR3, cysteine through phenylalanine, is 14 amino acids long. CDR3 DNA only is kept here, 42 bases in frame from base 1. V is clipped by 1 base and J by 9 bases, and the sequence between their germline boundaries is 16 bases long.